A selection of T cell receptor beta chains follows, all from one sample in a study of T cells in narcolepsy. Clones were sequenced by immunoSEQ multiplex PCR, and TCRdb holds only the in-frame ones, with some missing. The sample shows roughly 25,000 clones, over 75% of them seen only once. What was sequenced was memory (CD45RA-) CD4+ T cells from blood. The receptors come from a human donor in good health. Each CDR3 is given with its conserved first and last residue.

>TRBJ2-7|TRBV7-6
CASSLEAGLGVHEQYF
>TRBJ1-2|TRBV19
CASSIGGSGAGYTF
>TRBJ2-7|TRBV6-1
CASSGGGVEQYF
>TRBJ1-5|TRBV7-2
CASSRDMGKPQHF
>TRBJ2-7|TRBV27
CASTAGQGANEQYF
>TRBJ1-2|TRBV7-8
CASSFDAGNYGYTF
>TRBJ2-7|TRBV28
CASSNPDEQYF
>TRBJ2-2|TRBV4-3
CASSQTGAAGELFF
>TRBJ2-5|TRBV6-6
CASSYGETQYF
>TRBJ2-2|TRBV7-2
CAAQASGVNTGELFF
>TRBJ2-5|TRBV10-2
CASSESSGVGETQYF
>TRBJ2-5|TRBV6-5
CASSLSGSQETQYF
>TRBJ2-7|TRBV6-6
CASSYTRSSYEQYF
>TRBJ2-1|TRBV5-1
CASMARVDNEQFF
>TRBJ2-3|TRBV5-1
CASSKGLALDTQYF
>TRBJ2-5|TRBV2
CASSLDRGQQETQYF
>TRBJ1-1|TRBV30
CAWSSGTAKNTEAFF
>TRBJ1-4|TRBV6-5
CASSVQGAREKLFF
>TRBJ1-3|TRBV29-1
CSVFGGSNSGNTIYF
>TRBJ2-5|TRBV28
CASSLAGTGQETQYF
>TRBJ1-2|TRBV6-6
CATNRGIGNGYTF
>TRBJ1-1|TRBV11-3
CASSSGSTTEAFF
>TRBJ2-7|TRBV5-1
CASSALAGGAEQYF
>TRBJ2-7|TRBV28
CASSAPGGTAYEQYF
>TRBJ2-4|TRBV6-5
CASSAPGQGRYIQYF
>TRBJ2-1|TRBV15
CATSGGGGGRDSSSYNEQFF
>TRBJ2-1|TRBV1
CTSSQDGSGPLTSYNEQFF